Shown below are 16 T cell receptor beta chains from a single sample sequenced in a study of T-cell memory formation after mild COVID-19. TCRdb recomputed calls from the 5' RACE reads with MiXCR, one row per CDR3 protein. The sample has about 400,000 distinct CDR3 sequences; 20% to 25% are singletons. The sample was PBMCs or a T cell subset sorted from them (not recorded which). All receptors derive from an adult woman who had mild COVID-19 (a few samples of this study predate the infection). Cell type and time point are not known.

This clonotype was seen a few times. The chain recombines TRBV5-1 with TRBJ2-7; D might be TRBD2 (5 bases). Trimming left V 0 bases short and J 6 bases short, with 16 bases between. The germline CDR1 and CDR2 sequences are SGHRS and YFSETQ. CDR3 length equals 15 residues. The CDR3 region has the DNA TGCGCCAGCAGCTTGGGAGGGCTCAACTCGATCGAGCAGTACTTC. This translates into CASSLGGLNSIEQYF.

The chain joins TRBV4-1 to TRBJ2-5, with 12 bases fitting TRBD2. Germline V gene lookup returns CDR1 MGHRA and CDR2 YSYEKL. CDR3 length: 16 amino acids. J was trimmed by 9 bases and V by 0 bases; bases with no gene match: 8. The CDR3 reads CASSQELAGGHRAQYF. DNA of the CDR3: TGCGCCAGCAGCCAAGAGCTAGCGGGGGGGCATCGAGCCCAGTACTTC.

The chain recombines TRBV6-2 or TRBV6-3 with TRBJ2-3; D is undetermined. The germline CDR1 and CDR2 sequences are MNHEY and SVGEGT. The CDR3 length is 12 residues. V gave up 5 bases and J gave up 6 bases, with 9 bases separating them. The CDR3, as DNA: TGTGCCAGCAGTCATACTATTGATACGCAGTATTTT. Translated, it gives CASSHTIDTQYF.

This clonotype occurred a few times. The gene calls are TRBV6-5 and TRBJ2-3; 9 bases align to TRBD2. V shed 5 bases, J shed 9 bases, and the junction held 12 bases outside the gene matches. Germline loops: CDR1 MNHEY, CDR2 SVGAGI. The CDR3 spans 15 residues. The CDR3 region is CASSLQGSGGGTQYF. The CDR3 coding sequence is TGTGCCAGCAGTCTACAGGGTAGCGGGGGAGGCACGCAGTATTTT.

V and J are TRBV6-5 and TRBJ2-4, with 8 bases lining up with TRBD1. V was clipped by 6 bases and J by 0 bases; unmatched bases: 10. CDR1 is MNHEY, CDR2 SVGAGI, per germline. CDR3 length equals 17 residues. CDR3 nucleotides: TGTGCCAGCAGCCACCGGACAGGGACAGTAGCCAAAAACATTCAGTACTTC. This codes for CASSHRTGTVAKNIQYF.

This clonotype has just a few counts. The CDR3: CASSQDGALYGYTF. The CDR3 DNA is TGTGCCAGCAGCCAAGATGGGGCCCTCTATGGCTACACCTTC. The rearrangement joins TRBV4-2 to TRBJ1-2; a weak D match, TRBD1 (5 bases). V lost 0 bases and J lost 4, with 9 bases in between. The length of the CDR3 is 14 residues. Germline CDR1 is LGHNA and CDR2 is YNFKEQ.

The J gene is TRBJ2-7, the V gene TRBV25-1, with 9 nucleotides matching TRBD1. Trimming at V came to 1 base and at J to 0 bases, leaving 4 bases not matched to a gene. Germline V gene sequence: CDR1 MGHDK, CDR2 SYGVNS. This CDR3 region has 16 residues. The chain's CDR3 is CASSEWGTGSSYEQYF. CDR3 nucleotide sequence: TGTGCCAGCAGTGAATGGGGGACAGGGAGCTCCTACGAGCAGTACTTC.

In its sample, this clonotype was seen a few times. The chain combines TRBV5-1 with TRBJ1-2; 7 bases line up with TRBD1. Per germline, CDR1 SGHRS and CDR2 YFSETQ. J gave up 2 bases and V 0 bases, and 7 bases lay outside the gene matches. The CDR3 consists of 16 residues. CDR3 loop: CASSLGPRDRNYGYTF. The DNA of the CDR3 is TGCGCCAGCAGCTTGGGCCCCCGGGACAGAAACTATGGCTACACCTTC. The full variable domain, in which reference TRBV5-1 and TRBJ1-2 provide the parts outside the CDR3, is KAGVTQTPRYLIKTRGQQVTLSCSPISGHRSVSWYQQTPGQGLQFLFEYFSETQRNKGNFPGRFSGRQFSNSRSEMNVSTLELGDSALYLCASSLGPRDRNYGYTFGSGTRLTVV.

The gene calls are TRBV9 and TRBJ1-4; tentative D call: TRBD1 (5 bases). Looked up from germline, CDR1 is SGDLS and CDR2 is YYNGEE. Trimming pared 0 bases from V and 6 bases from J, leaving 6 bases between. The CDR3 runs to 13 residues. In nucleotides, the CDR3 is TGTGCCAGCAGCGTAGGAGGGGATGAAAAACTGTTTTTT. Protein sequence: CASSVGGDEKLFF.

This clonotype was detected a few times. This chain joins TRBV27 and TRBJ1-2, with no clear D. V was clipped by 4 bases and J by 4 bases, with 10 bases between them. Germline-derived CDR1 and CDR2 are MNHEY and SMNVEV (reference sequence). The CDR3 is 13 residues long. CDR3 sequence: CASSYRLSYGYTF. The DNA for the CDR3 is TGTGCCAGCAGTTACCGGCTGAGCTATGGCTACACCTTC.

The rearrangement uses TRBV5-1 and TRBJ2-1, with 7 bases that match TRBD2. V shed 0 bases and J 8 bases; nucleotides not matched to a gene: 11. This CDR3 comprises 16 residues. Germline V gene lookup returns CDR1 SGHRS and CDR2 YFSETQ. The CDR3 DNA reads TGCGCCAGCAGCTTGGTTGGTGAGCAGGGAGGGGATGAGCAGTTCTTC. It translates to CASSLVGEQGGDEQFF.

This clonotype was seen only a few times. The gene calls are TRBV4-1 and TRBJ2-7, with unresolved D. Trimming left V 0 bases short and J 2 bases short, with 11 bases between. The length of the CDR3 is 15 residues. CDR1 and CDR2 (germline): MGHRA, YSYEKL. The CDR3 loop reads CASSQDQIGTYEQYF. DNA of the CDR3: TGCGCCAGCAGCCAAGACCAAATTGGAACCTACGAGCAGTACTTC.

The chain combines TRBV4-1 with TRBJ2-3; D ambiguous. CDR1 and CDR2 from the germline V gene are MGHRA and YSYEKL. The CDR3 length is 15 residues. Trimming removed 1 base at V and 0 bases at J, with 8 bases between. The CDR3 nucleotides are TGCGCCAGCAGCCAAGGGTACAGAAGCACAGATACGCAGTATTTT. Translating gives CASSQGYRSTDTQYF.

The chain carries TRBV20-1 and TRBJ2-4; 10 nucleotides line up with TRBD1. The CDR3 has 16 residues. The V gene end was trimmed by 5 bases and the J gene end by 7 bases; junction bases not matched to a gene: 14. CDR1 is DFQATT, CDR2 SNEGSKA, per germline (reference sequence). CDR3 amino acids: CSAPPPWTGGWNIQYF. CDR3 bases: TGCAGTGCTCCCCCTCCATGGACAGGGGGTTGGAACATTCAGTACTTC.

This clonotype appeared a few times. The rearrangement uses TRBV7-9 and TRBJ2-3; no clear D gene. CDR3 size: 13 residues. V gave up 7 bases and J gave up 4 bases, with 12 bases separating them. CDR1 is SEHNR, CDR2 FQNEAQ, per germline (reference sequence). The CDR3 loop reads CASIKGSSDTQYF. The CDR3 region has the DNA TGTGCCAGCATCAAGGGTTCCTCAGATACGCAGTATTTT.

This clonotype was detected only a few times. This chain uses TRBV6-5 with TRBJ2-7, with unresolved D. Trimming left V 0 bases short and J 3 bases short, with 6 bases between. CDR3 length equals 13 residues. The germline V gene encodes CDR1 MNHEY and CDR2 SVGAGI. The CDR3 here is CASSYSGNYEQYF. The CDR3 DNA reads TGTGCCAGCAGTTACTCGGGGAACTACGAGCAGTACTTC.